The subject of this entry is one T cell receptor beta chain. Here immunoSEQ multiplex PCR was the method, and the copy in TCRdb shows in-frame clones only, minus some. The sample shows some 200,000 clones, around 84% of them seen only once. The CDR3 contains 14 residues. V dropped 2 bases and J dropped 8 bases, with 12 bases sitting between them. Germline CDR1 MNHEY, CDR2 SVGAGI. The data were obtained in a study of blood T cell repertoires in COVID-19. Overall study context: Acute and convalescent COVID-19 samples came from the United States, Italy and Spain. Sample material is recorded as cDNA or gDNA derived from T cells, B-cell-depleted T cells, or PBMCs.

Input material: peripheral blood. The V gene is TRBV6-5, the J gene TRBJ1-4; D perhaps matches TRBD1 (5 bases). The receptor was derived from a woman aged 60-75 years who had recovered from COVID-19. The CDR3 bases are TGTGCCAGCAGTTACGGGCAGGGTTACGAAAAACTGTTTTTT. It is translated as CASSYGQGYEKLFF.